The following is a TCR beta chain sequence with its context. This sample is part of a study of blood T cell repertoires in COVID-19. Study context: Sources were T cells, B-cell-depleted T cells, or PBMCs; the material itself was cDNA or gDNA.

Germline CDR1 reads DFQATT; CDR2 reads SNEGSKA (reference sequence). J gave up 6 bases and V 5 bases, and 2 bases lay outside the gene matches. The CDR3 sequence is 11 residues long. Sequenced by immunoSEQ multiplex PCR; TCRdb stores in-frame clones only, minus some. Of some 270,000 clones in the sample, 85% to 90% were seen once. This chain connects TRBV20-1 to TRBJ2-7; the match to TRBD2 covers 9 bases. Input material: PBMCs or T cells enriched from blood (not recorded which). The source is a woman in her 30s with acute COVID-19. CDR3 residues: CSAYSGGEQYF. CDR3 DNA: TGCAGTGCTTATAGCGGGGGCGAGCAGTACTTC.